These T cell receptor beta chains were read from a single sample in a study of CD4 T cell repertoires in COVID-19. Using immunoSEQ multiplex PCR, the repertoire was profiled, and TCRdb retains in-frame clones only, with some absent. The table includes approximately 75,000 clones, roughly 85% detected once. The material sequenced was CD4+ T cells from peripheral blood, taken after recovery from COVID-19. The receptors here all came from a human donor who had COVID-19. CDR3s include the opening cysteine and the closing phenylalanine or tryptophan. Fields, in order: V gene, clone size, J gene, D gene, CDR3 protein, CDR3 DNA. The D gene is left open where the match is weak. Where a row states a size, it is once, few, many or the class of an expanded clone; other rows omit it.

v_gene: TRBV29-1; abundance: .; j_gene: TRBJ2-7; d_gene: TRBD2; CDR3aa: CSVRFSGTTYEQYF; CDR3nt: TGCAGCGTTCGGTTTAGCGGGACTACCTACGAGCAGTACTTC
v_gene: TRBV29-1; abundance: .; j_gene: TRBJ2-7; d_gene: .; CDR3aa: CSVEDNSYEQYF; CDR3nt: TGCAGCGTCGAGGACAACTCCTACGAGCAGTACTTC
v_gene: TRBV6-5; abundance: .; j_gene: TRBJ2-3; d_gene: TRBD1; CDR3aa: CASSYSTGGGTDTQYF; CDR3nt: TGTGCCAGCAGTTACTCGACAGGGGGCGGCACAGATACGCAGTATTTT
v_gene: TRBV11-2; abundance: .; j_gene: TRBJ2-1; d_gene: .; CDR3aa: CASSLGNRDEQFF; CDR3nt: TGTGCCAGCAGCCTGGGGAATAGAGATGAGCAGTTCTTC
v_gene: TRBV6-5; abundance: medium-sized; j_gene: TRBJ2-3; d_gene: TRBD1; CDR3aa: CASGWPGQGVDTQYF; CDR3nt: TGTGCCAGCGGATGGCCGGGACAGGGCGTTGATACGCAGTATTTT
v_gene: TRBV24-1; abundance: .; j_gene: TRBJ1-2; d_gene: TRBD1; CDR3aa: CATSDLAGGSVSGYTF; CDR3nt: TGTGCCACCAGTGATTTGGCAGGGGGATCCGTTAGTGGCTACACCTTC
v_gene: TRBV5-1; abundance: once; j_gene: TRBJ2-7; d_gene: TRBD1; CDR3aa: CASSEGTGRGEQYF; CDR3nt: TGCGCCAGCAGCGAGGGGACAGGGAGGGGCGAGCAGTACTTC
v_gene: TRBV20-1; abundance: .; j_gene: TRBJ2-7; d_gene: TRBD2; CDR3aa: CSASGGGPYEQYF; CDR3nt: TGCAGTGCTAGTGGCGGGGGACCCTACGAGCAGTACTTC
v_gene: TRBV6-6; abundance: .; j_gene: TRBJ1-5; d_gene: .; CDR3aa: CASSYGEPQHF; CDR3nt: TGTGCCAGCAGTTACGGGGAGCCCCAGCATTTT
v_gene: TRBV10-1; abundance: .; j_gene: TRBJ1-6; d_gene: .; CDR3aa: CASSGTQNSPLHF; CDR3nt: TGCGCCAGCAGTGGGACACAGAATTCACCCCTCCACTTT
v_gene: TRBV11-2; abundance: .; j_gene: TRBJ2-4; d_gene: .; CDR3aa: CASSLDPGNIQYF; CDR3nt: TGTGCCAGCAGCTTAGATCCGGGAAACATTCAGTACTTC
v_gene: TRBV18; abundance: once; j_gene: TRBJ2-2; d_gene: .; CDR3aa: CASSPDLSNTGELFF; CDR3nt: TGTGCCAGCTCACCTGACTTATCGAACACCGGGGAGCTGTTTTTT
v_gene: TRBV24-1; abundance: .; j_gene: TRBJ2-7; d_gene: .; CDR3aa: CATSPGNPAYEQYF; CDR3nt: TGTGCCACCAGTCCGGGGAATCCCGCCTACGAGCAGTACTTC
v_gene: TRBV4-2; abundance: once; j_gene: TRBJ2-3; d_gene: .; CDR3aa: CASSQGVTQYF; CDR3nt: TGTGCCAGCAGCCAGGGAGTGACGCAGTATTTT
v_gene: TRBV6-5; abundance: many; j_gene: TRBJ2-2; d_gene: .; CDR3aa: CASSYGGTGELFF; CDR3nt: TGTGCCAGCAGTTACGGAGGCACCGGGGAGCTGTTTTTT
v_gene: TRBV28; abundance: .; j_gene: TRBJ1-4; d_gene: .; CDR3aa: CATFQNEKLFF; CDR3nt: TGTGCCACCTTCCAAAATGAAAAACTGTTTTTT
v_gene: TRBV2; abundance: .; j_gene: TRBJ2-7; d_gene: .; CDR3aa: CASSPLVGLLYEQYF; CDR3nt: TGTGCCAGCAGTCCGTTAGTAGGGCTCCTTTACGAGCAGTACTTC
v_gene: TRBV5-1; abundance: few; j_gene: TRBJ1-1; d_gene: TRBD1; CDR3aa: CASSSTGTANTEAFF; CDR3nt: TGCGCCAGCAGCTCCACCGGGACAGCGAACACTGAAGCTTTCTTT
v_gene: TRBV5-1; abundance: once; j_gene: TRBJ2-5; d_gene: TRBD1; CDR3aa: CASSILQGEETQYF; CDR3nt: TGCGCCAGCAGCATATTACAGGGGGAAGAGACCCAGTACTTC
v_gene: TRBV7-2; abundance: .; j_gene: TRBJ2-1; d_gene: .; CDR3aa: CASSSNSRPEQFF; CDR3nt: TGTGCCAGCAGCTCCAATAGCCGGCCTGAGCAGTTCTTC
v_gene: TRBV11-2; abundance: .; j_gene: TRBJ2-7; d_gene: TRBD1; CDR3aa: CASSTGQGLYF; CDR3nt: TGTGCCAGCAGCACAGGACAGGGGTTGTACTTC
v_gene: TRBV28; abundance: .; j_gene: TRBJ2-5; d_gene: TRBD1; CDR3aa: CASGSPGQGVQETQYF; CDR3nt: TGTGCCAGCGGATCCCCGGGACAGGGGGTTCAAGAGACCCAGTACTTC
v_gene: TRBV21-1; abundance: .; j_gene: TRBJ2-4; d_gene: .; CDR3aa: CASTKPLGGISDIQYF; CDR3nt: TGTGCCAGCACCAAGCCCCTCGGCGGAATTTCTGACATTCAGTACTTC
v_gene: TRBV14; abundance: medium-sized; j_gene: TRBJ2-7; d_gene: .; CDR3aa: CASSLYGGTYEQYF; CDR3nt: TGTGCCAGCAGCCTTTATGGGGGCACCTACGAGCAGTACTTC
v_gene: TRBV7-2; abundance: .; j_gene: TRBJ2-5; d_gene: TRBD1; CDR3aa: CASSLGLDRGKETQYF; CDR3nt: TGTGCCAGCAGTTTAGGTTTGGACAGGGGGAAAGAGACCCAGTACTTC
v_gene: TRBV18; abundance: .; j_gene: TRBJ1-1; d_gene: .; CDR3aa: CASSRSQGTEAFF; CDR3nt: TGTGCCAGCTCACGGTCCCAGGGTACTGAAGCTTTCTTT
v_gene: TRBV3-1/TRBV3-2; abundance: .; j_gene: TRBJ2-3; d_gene: .; CDR3aa: CASSQEYGTDTQYF; CDR3nt: TGTGCCAGCAGCCAAGAGTACGGCACAGATACGCAGTATTTT
v_gene: TRBV4-1; abundance: .; j_gene: TRBJ2-1; d_gene: TRBD2; CDR3aa: CASSQAGLSYNEQFF; CDR3nt: TGCGCCAGCAGCCAAGCGGGACTATCCTACAATGAGCAGTTCTTC
v_gene: TRBV3-1/TRBV3-2; abundance: .; j_gene: TRBJ2-7; d_gene: TRBD2; CDR3aa: CASSQVSGGAYEQYF; CDR3nt: TGTGCCAGCAGCCAAGTTTCTGGGGGGGCCTACGAGCAGTACTTC
v_gene: TRBV9; abundance: .; j_gene: TRBJ2-7; d_gene: TRBD1; CDR3aa: CASSVGDRLNYEQYF; CDR3nt: TGTGCCAGCAGCGTAGGGGACAGGCTAAACTACGAGCAGTACTTC
v_gene: TRBV5-1; abundance: .; j_gene: TRBJ1-6; d_gene: .; CDR3aa: CASSSTGEIDSPLHF; CDR3nt: TGCGCCAGCAGCTCAACGGGGGAGATTGATTCACCCCTCCACTTT
v_gene: TRBV6-1; abundance: .; j_gene: TRBJ1-2; d_gene: .; CDR3aa: CASSEWGDDGFGGYTF; CDR3nt: TGTGCCAGCAGTGAATGGGGTGACGACGGTTTCGGTGGCTACACCTTC
v_gene: TRBV11-2; abundance: .; j_gene: TRBJ2-2; d_gene: .; CDR3aa: CASSFAGASGTGELFF; CDR3nt: TGTGCCAGCAGCTTCGCAGGGGCCTCGGGCACCGGGGAGCTGTTTTTT
v_gene: TRBV7-3; abundance: .; j_gene: TRBJ2-3; d_gene: .; CDR3aa: CASSFLHTDTQYF; CDR3nt: TGTGCCAGCAGCTTCCTACACACAGATACGCAGTATTTT
v_gene: TRBV5-5; abundance: .; j_gene: TRBJ1-2; d_gene: .; CDR3aa: CASSDGGVLNYGYTF; CDR3nt: TGTGCCAGCAGCGATGGGGGAGTTCTTAACTATGGCTACACCTTC
v_gene: TRBV19; abundance: .; j_gene: TRBJ1-5; d_gene: TRBD1; CDR3aa: CASSFGTGGSNQPQHF; CDR3nt: TGTGCCAGTAGCTTCGGGACAGGGGGAAGCAATCAGCCCCAGCATTTT
v_gene: TRBV7-2; abundance: .; j_gene: TRBJ2-7; d_gene: TRBD1; CDR3aa: CASSTDRGIYEQYF; CDR3nt: TGTGCCAGCAGCACGGACAGGGGGATCTACGAGCAGTACTTC
v_gene: TRBV7-9; abundance: .; j_gene: TRBJ2-1; d_gene: TRBD2; CDR3aa: CASSRLTSGRDIEQFF; CDR3nt: TGTGCCAGCAGCCGCCTTACTAGCGGGAGGGATATTGAGCAGTTCTTC
v_gene: TRBV11-1; abundance: .; j_gene: TRBJ2-3; d_gene: .; CDR3aa: CASSLGSGMGDTQYF; CDR3nt: TGTGCCAGCAGTTTAGGCTCCGGGATGGGAGATACGCAGTATTTT
v_gene: TRBV5-6; abundance: .; j_gene: TRBJ2-7; d_gene: TRBD1; CDR3aa: CASSYGTGGSYEQYF; CDR3nt: TGTGCCAGCAGCTACGGGACAGGGGGATCATACGAGCAGTACTTC
v_gene: TRBV6-1; abundance: .; j_gene: TRBJ1-2; d_gene: .; CDR3aa: CASSEGRDGYTF; CDR3nt: TGTGCCAGCAGTGAGGGTCGGGATGGCTACACCTTC
v_gene: TRBV5-1; abundance: .; j_gene: TRBJ1-2; d_gene: TRBD1; CDR3aa: CASGQGAVANYGYTF; CDR3nt: TGCGCCAGCGGACAGGGGGCGGTAGCTAACTATGGCTACACCTTC
v_gene: TRBV5-6; abundance: .; j_gene: TRBJ2-1; d_gene: .; CDR3aa: CASSLAGGAYNEQFF; CDR3nt: TGTGCCAGCAGCTTGGCCGGGGGAGCCTACAATGAGCAGTTCTTC
v_gene: TRBV3-1/TRBV3-2; abundance: .; j_gene: TRBJ1-2; d_gene: .; CDR3aa: CASSQVAGFKGYGYTF; CDR3nt: TGTGCCAGCAGCCAAGTCGCAGGTTTCAAAGGATATGGCTACACCTTC
v_gene: TRBV30; abundance: .; j_gene: TRBJ1-4; d_gene: .; CDR3aa: CAWSVMAGAEKLFF; CDR3nt: TGTGCCTGGAGTGTAATGGCAGGGGCGGAAAAACTGTTTTTT
v_gene: TRBV11-2; abundance: .; j_gene: TRBJ2-1; d_gene: .; CDR3aa: CASRRQGEQFF; CDR3nt: TGTGCCAGCAGGAGGCAGGGGGAGCAGTTCTTC
v_gene: TRBV4-2; abundance: few; j_gene: TRBJ1-5; d_gene: .; CDR3aa: CASSQVLAGMQPQHF; CDR3nt: TGTGCCAGCAGCCAAGTGCTGGCAGGGATGCAGCCCCAGCATTTT
v_gene: TRBV11-1; abundance: .; j_gene: TRBJ2-2; d_gene: .; CDR3aa: CASSWGRATGELFF; CDR3nt: TGTGCCAGCAGCTGGGGAAGGGCCACCGGGGAGCTGTTTTTT
v_gene: TRBV9; abundance: .; j_gene: TRBJ2-7; d_gene: .; CDR3aa: CASSERRMPAEQYF; CDR3nt: TGTGCCAGCAGCGAGAGGAGGATGCCAGCCGAGCAGTACTTC
v_gene: TRBV7-7; abundance: .; j_gene: TRBJ2-1; d_gene: .; CDR3aa: CASSGNPSSEQFF; CDR3nt: TGTGCCAGCAGCGGGAACCCATCGAGTGAGCAGTTCTTC
v_gene: TRBV6-1; abundance: .; j_gene: TRBJ2-4; d_gene: .; CDR3aa: CASSEAPSIGIQYF; CDR3nt: TGTGCCAGCAGTGAAGCGCCTTCGATCGGGATTCAGTACTTC
v_gene: TRBV18; abundance: once; j_gene: TRBJ1-5; d_gene: TRBD1; CDR3aa: CASRDRLSNQPQHF; CDR3nt: TGTGCCAGCCGGGACAGACTTAGCAATCAGCCCCAGCATTTT
v_gene: TRBV11-3; abundance: .; j_gene: TRBJ1-6; d_gene: .; CDR3aa: CASSLEGVRINSPLHF; CDR3nt: TGTGCCAGCAGCTTAGAGGGGGTAAGAATAAATTCACCCCTCCACTTT